This record looks at one T cell receptor (beta chain) sequence and its context. The CDR3 contains 16 residues. In germline, CDR1 is MDHEN, CDR2 SYDVKM. The V end was cut by 0 bases, the J end by 1 base, with 12 bases between. It was with 60 Vbeta and 13 Jbeta primers that the PCR ran. TCRdb's copy holds only in-frame clones and misses some; the assay was immunoSEQ multiplex PCR. The sample's table shows 100,000 to 150,000 clones. This sample is drawn from a study of cytomegalovirus exposure and HLA in healthy donors. The gene calls are TRBV28 and TRBJ2-5; TRBD1 might be the D (5 bases). This TCR was recovered from a woman in her 40s in good health and CMV-seropositive. The material sequenced was PBMCs. CDR3 DNA: TGTGCCAGCAGTTTATGTCAGGAAGACAGCCAAGAGACCCAGTACTTC. This translates into CASSLCQEDSQETQYF.